The clone carrying this T cell receptor beta chain was seen more than once but under ten times. As yet, its antigen is unknown. TCRdb redid the calling of the reads with MiXCR, one entry per CDR3 protein. The sample yields 200,000 or so distinct CDR3 sequences, 15% to 20% seen once. The record originates from a study of T cell repertoires in cytomegalovirus infection. Broader study findings: In two of eight donors, the top clonotype was HLA-C-restricted CMV-specific.

V lost 5 bases, J lost 7 bases, and 15 bases stayed unmatched. This CDR3 contains 17 residues. Germline V gene data show CDR1 as DFQATT and CDR2 as SNEGSKA (reference sequence). Sequencing used PBMCs. The clonotype originates from a human donor in good health (CMV status not recorded). Some clones in this sample may be carry-over from other donors' samples. The chain couples TRBV20-1 to TRBJ2-7, with 15 bases identical to TRBD2. The CDR3 here is CSAPPQGTSGRTREQYF. CDR3 DNA sequence: TGCAGTGCTCCCCCACAGGGGACTAGCGGGAGGACGCGGGAGCAGTACTTC.